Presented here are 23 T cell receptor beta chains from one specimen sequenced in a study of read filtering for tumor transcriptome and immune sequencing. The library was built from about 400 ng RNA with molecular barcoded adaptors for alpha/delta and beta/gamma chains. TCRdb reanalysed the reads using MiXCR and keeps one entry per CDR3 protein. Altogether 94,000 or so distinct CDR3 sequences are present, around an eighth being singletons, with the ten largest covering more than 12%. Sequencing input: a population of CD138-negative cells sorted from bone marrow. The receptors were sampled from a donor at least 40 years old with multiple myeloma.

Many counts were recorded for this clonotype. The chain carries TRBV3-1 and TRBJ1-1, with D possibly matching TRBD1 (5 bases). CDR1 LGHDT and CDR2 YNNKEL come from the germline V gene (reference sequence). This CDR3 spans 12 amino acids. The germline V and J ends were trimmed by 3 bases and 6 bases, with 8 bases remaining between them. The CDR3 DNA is TGTGCCAGCAGCCAGGGGACTTCTGAAGCTTTCTTT. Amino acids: CASSQGTSEAFF.

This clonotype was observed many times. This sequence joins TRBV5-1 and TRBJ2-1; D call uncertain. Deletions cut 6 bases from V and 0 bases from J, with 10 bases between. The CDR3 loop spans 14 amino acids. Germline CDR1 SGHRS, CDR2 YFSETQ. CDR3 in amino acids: CASTSEPSYNEQFF. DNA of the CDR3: TGCGCCAGCACTTCGGAGCCCTCCTACAATGAGCAGTTCTTC.

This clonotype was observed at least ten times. CDR3 coding DNA: TGCAGCGTTGGCTGGCGGGGCCCCTACAATGAGCAGTTCTTC. Translated: CSVGWRGPYNEQFF. This rearrangement joins TRBV29-1 to TRBJ2-1; maybe TRBD2 (6 bases). Germline lookup yields CDR1 SQVTM and CDR2 ANQGSEA. The ends were cut back, 4 bases at V and 2 bases at J, with 12 bases in the middle. The CDR3 contains 14 residues.

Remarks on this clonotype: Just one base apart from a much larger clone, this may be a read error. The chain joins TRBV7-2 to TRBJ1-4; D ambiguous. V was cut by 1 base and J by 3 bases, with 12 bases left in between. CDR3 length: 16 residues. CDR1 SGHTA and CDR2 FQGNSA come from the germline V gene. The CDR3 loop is CASSLEFATANEKLFF. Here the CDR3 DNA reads TGTGCCAGCAGCTTAGAATTTGCCACAGCTAATGAAAAACTGTTTTTT.

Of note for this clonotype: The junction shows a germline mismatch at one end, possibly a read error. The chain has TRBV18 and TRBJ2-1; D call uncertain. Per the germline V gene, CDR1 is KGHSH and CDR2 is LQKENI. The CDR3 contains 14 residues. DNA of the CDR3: TGCGCCAGCTCGCCGGACGCCATGGACGATGAGCAGTTCTTC. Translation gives CASSPDAMDDEQFF.

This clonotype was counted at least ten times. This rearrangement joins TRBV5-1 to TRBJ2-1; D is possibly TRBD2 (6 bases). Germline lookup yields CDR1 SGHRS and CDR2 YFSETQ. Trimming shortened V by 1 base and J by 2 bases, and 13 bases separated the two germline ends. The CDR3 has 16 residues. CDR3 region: CASSLRMGRTYNEQFF. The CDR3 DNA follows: TGCGCCAGCAGCTTGAGGATGGGGAGGACCTACAATGAGCAGTTCTTC.

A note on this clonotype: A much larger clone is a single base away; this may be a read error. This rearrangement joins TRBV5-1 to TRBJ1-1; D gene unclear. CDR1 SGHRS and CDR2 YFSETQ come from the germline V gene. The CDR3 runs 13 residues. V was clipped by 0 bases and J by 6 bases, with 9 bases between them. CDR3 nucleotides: TGCGCCAGCAGCTTGGAGGCAGACGCTGAAGCTTTCTTT. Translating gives CASSLEADAEAFF.

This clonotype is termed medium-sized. The CDR3 region has the DNA TGTGCCAGCAGTGACCCGGAGACAGTGAATTCACCCCTCCACTTT. Protein sequence: CASSDPETVNSPLHF. V is TRBV25-1 and J is TRBJ1-6, with D maybe TRBD1 (5 bases). With 3 bases removed from V and 7 bases from J, the gap between germline ends came to 13 bases. Germline-derived CDR1 and CDR2 are MGHDK and SYGVNS. The CDR3 consists of 15 residues.

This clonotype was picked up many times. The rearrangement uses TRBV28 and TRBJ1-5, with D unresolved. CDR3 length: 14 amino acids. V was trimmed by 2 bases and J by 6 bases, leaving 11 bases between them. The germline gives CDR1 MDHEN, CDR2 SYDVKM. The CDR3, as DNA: TGTGCCAGCAGTTTACCTTCGTTTGCTCAGCCCCAGCATTTT. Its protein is CASSLPSFAQPQHF.

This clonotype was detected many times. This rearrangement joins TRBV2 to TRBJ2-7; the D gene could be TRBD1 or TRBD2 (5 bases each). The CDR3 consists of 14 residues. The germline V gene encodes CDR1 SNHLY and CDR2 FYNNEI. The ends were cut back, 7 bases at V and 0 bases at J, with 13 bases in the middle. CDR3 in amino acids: CASTPGPYSYEQYF. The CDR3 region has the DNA TGTGCCAGCACTCCGGGACCGTACTCCTACGAGCAGTACTTC.

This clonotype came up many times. CDR3 amino acids: CATTTPTGSQETQYF. CDR3 bases: TGTGCCACTACGACACCGACAGGGTCCCAAGAGACCCAGTACTTC. The chain has TRBV28 and TRBJ2-5, with 7 bases aligning to TRBD1. CDR3 length: 15 amino acids. CDR1 is MDHEN and CDR2 is SYDVKM in the germline V gene. J was trimmed by 1 base and V by 10 bases; bases with no gene match: 12.

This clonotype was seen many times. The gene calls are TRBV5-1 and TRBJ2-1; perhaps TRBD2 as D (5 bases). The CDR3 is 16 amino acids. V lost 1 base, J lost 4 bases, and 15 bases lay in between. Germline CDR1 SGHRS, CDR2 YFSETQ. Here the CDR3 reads CASSLNVGPGYNEQFF. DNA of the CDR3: TGCGCCAGCAGCTTGAATGTTGGTCCGGGGTACAATGAGCAGTTCTTC.

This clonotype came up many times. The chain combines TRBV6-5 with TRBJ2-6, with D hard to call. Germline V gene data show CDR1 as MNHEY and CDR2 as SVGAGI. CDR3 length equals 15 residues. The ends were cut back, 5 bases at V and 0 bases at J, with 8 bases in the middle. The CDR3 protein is CASSPAFSGANVLTF. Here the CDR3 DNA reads TGTGCCAGCAGTCCGGCCTTCTCTGGGGCCAACGTCCTGACTTTC.

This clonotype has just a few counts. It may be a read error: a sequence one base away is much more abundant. This CDR3 reads CASSPGGTGGYERYF. CDR3 in DNA: TGTGCCAGCAGCCCTGGAGGGACGGGCGGCTACGAGCGGTACTTC. The rearrangement links TRBV7-3 to TRBJ2-7, with D possibly matching TRBD2 (6 bases). In germline, CDR1 is SGHTA, CDR2 FQGTGA. This CDR3 has 15 amino acids.

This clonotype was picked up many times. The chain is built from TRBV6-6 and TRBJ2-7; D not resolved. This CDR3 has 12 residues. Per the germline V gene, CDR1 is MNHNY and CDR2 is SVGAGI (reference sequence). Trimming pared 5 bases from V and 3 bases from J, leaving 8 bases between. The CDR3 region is CASSPQDYEQYF. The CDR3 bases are TGTGCCAGCAGTCCCCAAGACTACGAGCAGTACTTC.

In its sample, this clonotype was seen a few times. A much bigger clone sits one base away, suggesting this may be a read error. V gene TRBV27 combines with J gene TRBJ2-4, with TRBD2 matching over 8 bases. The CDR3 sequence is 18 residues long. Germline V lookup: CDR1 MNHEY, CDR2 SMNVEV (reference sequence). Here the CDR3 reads CASSSSPLSGIARNIQYF. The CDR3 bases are TGTGCCAGCAGTTCATCCCCCCTTAGCGGGATAGCCAGAAACATTCAGTACTTC.

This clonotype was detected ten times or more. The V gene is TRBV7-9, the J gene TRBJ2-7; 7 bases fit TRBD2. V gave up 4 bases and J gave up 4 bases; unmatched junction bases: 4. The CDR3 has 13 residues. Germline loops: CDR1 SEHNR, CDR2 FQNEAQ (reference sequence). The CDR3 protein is CASSYAGVYEQYF. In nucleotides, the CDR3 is TGTGCCAGCAGCTACGCGGGAGTATACGAGCAGTACTTC.

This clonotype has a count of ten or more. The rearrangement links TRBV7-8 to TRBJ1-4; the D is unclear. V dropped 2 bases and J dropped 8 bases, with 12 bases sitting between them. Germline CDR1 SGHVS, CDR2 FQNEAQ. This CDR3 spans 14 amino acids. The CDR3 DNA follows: TGTGCCAGCAGCTTACTGGAAGATGAGGAAAAACTGTTTTTT. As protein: CASSLLEDEEKLFF.

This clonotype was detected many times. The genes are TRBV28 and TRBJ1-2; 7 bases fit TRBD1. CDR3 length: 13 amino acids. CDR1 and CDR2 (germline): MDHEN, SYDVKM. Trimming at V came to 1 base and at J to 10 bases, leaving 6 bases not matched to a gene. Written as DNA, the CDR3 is TGTGCCAGCAGTTTATCCGGGACAGCGCCCTACACCTTC. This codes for CASSLSGTAPYTF.

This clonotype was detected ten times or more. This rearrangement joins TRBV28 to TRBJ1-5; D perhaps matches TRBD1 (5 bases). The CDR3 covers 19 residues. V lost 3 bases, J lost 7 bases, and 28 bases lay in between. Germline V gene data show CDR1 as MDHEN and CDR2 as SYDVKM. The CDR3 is CASSFILSSLAGLGQPQHF. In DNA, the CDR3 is TGTGCCAGCAGTTTCATTCTATCTTCACTCGCAGGGCTCGGGCAGCCCCAGCATTTT.

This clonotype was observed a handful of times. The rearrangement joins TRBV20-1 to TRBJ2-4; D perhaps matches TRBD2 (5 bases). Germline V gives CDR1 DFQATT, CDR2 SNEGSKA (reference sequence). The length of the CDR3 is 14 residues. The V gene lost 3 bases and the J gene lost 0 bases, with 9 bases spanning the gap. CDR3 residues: CSASPGVAKNIQYF. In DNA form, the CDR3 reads TGCAGTGCTAGTCCCGGGGTAGCCAAAAACATTCAGTACTTC.

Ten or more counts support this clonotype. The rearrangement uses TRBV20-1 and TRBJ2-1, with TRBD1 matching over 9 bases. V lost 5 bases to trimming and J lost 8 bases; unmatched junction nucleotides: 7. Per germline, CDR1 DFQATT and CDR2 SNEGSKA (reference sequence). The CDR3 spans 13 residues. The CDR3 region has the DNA TGCAGTGCTCCGGGACAGGGTTACGATGAGCAGTTCTTC. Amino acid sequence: CSAPGQGYDEQFF.

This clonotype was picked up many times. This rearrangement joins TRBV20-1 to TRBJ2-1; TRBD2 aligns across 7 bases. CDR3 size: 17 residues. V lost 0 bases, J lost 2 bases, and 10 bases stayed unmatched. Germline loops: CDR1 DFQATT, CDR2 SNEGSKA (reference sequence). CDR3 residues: CSARDRVAGDAYNEQFF. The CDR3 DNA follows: TGCAGTGCTAGAGATCGGGTGGCGGGGGATGCCTACAATGAGCAGTTCTTC.